This T cell receptor (beta chain) was obtained from a study of blood T cell repertoires in COVID-19. The CDR3 extends over 19 amino acids. Germline CDR1 reads MNHEY; CDR2 reads SVGEGT. J lost 3 bases, V lost 5 bases, and 13 bases had no gene match. TCRdb's copy holds only in-frame clones and misses some; the assay was immunoSEQ multiplex PCR. The table lists roughly 220,000 clones, around 88% of them singletons. Sequencing was performed on PBMCs or T cells enriched from blood (not recorded which). The V call is TRBV6-2 or TRBV6-3, the J call TRBJ2-3; 14 positions match TRBD2. This receptor was obtained from a woman in her forties or fifties with acute COVID-19. DNA of the CDR3: TGTGCCAGCAGTACCCGACTAGCGGGAGGGCCCCTTAAGACAGATACGCAGTATTTT. As protein: CASSTRLAGGPLKTDTQYF.